This T cell receptor (beta chain) was captured by sequencing in a study of CD8 T cells in ankylosing spondylitis. The V gene end was trimmed by 1 base and the J gene end by 5 bases; junction bases not matched to a gene: 8. This CDR3 has 15 residues. Per germline, CDR1 SGHRS and CDR2 YFSETQ. MiXCR, applied by TCRdb to the 5' RACE reads, yields one record per CDR3 protein. The profile shows about 160,000 distinct CDR3 sequences, about 18% of them singletons. Material: blood, either unsorted or a sorted T cell fraction (not recorded which). The V and J genes are TRBV5-1 and TRBJ1-2; 7 bases match TRBD1. The receptor's source is a male donor with ankylosing spondylitis or in good health (not recorded which). CDR3 nucleotide sequence: TGCGCCAGCAGCTTGAGTTGGGACAGTTTTTATGGCTACACCTTC. This translates into CASSLSWDSFYGYTF. The variable domain in full, completed from reference TRBV5-1 and TRBJ1-2, reads KAGVTQTPRYLIKTRGQQVTLSCSPISGHRSVSWYQQTPGQGLQFLFEYFSETQRNKGNFPGRFSGRQFSNSRSEMNVSTLELGDSALYLCASSLSWDSFYGYTFGSGTRLTVV.